Listed below are T cell receptor beta chains from one sample, sequenced in a study of blood T cell repertoires in COVID-19. Some clones are missing from TCRdb's copy, which holds only in-frame ones; the method was immunoSEQ multiplex PCR. The sample has 130,000 to 150,000 clones; approximately 80% are singletons. The specimen sequenced was peripheral blood. The receptors were gathered from a woman between 45 and 65 years old with acute or convalescent COVID-19. Both conserved end residues are part of each CDR3. Each record gives: J gene, D gene, clone size, V gene, CDR3 DNA, CDR3 protein. D genes are given only for firm matches. Not every row has a clone size; where given, it reads once, few, many or a size class.

TRBJ1-1,NA,few,TRBV25-1,TGTGCCAGCAGAACCGGGATTGTGGAAGCTTTCTTT,CASRTGIVEAFF
TRBJ1-1,NA,once,TRBV2,TGTGCCAGCAGAGCCAGGGTAGGAGTGAACACTGAAGCTTTCTTT,CASRARVGVNTEAFF
TRBJ2-2,TRBD1,NA,TRBV2,TGTGCCAGCAGTGGCTTGGACAGGGGGAGCGGGGAGCTGTTTTTT,CASSGLDRGSGELFF
TRBJ1-6,NA,NA,TRBV4-3,TGCCCCCCCCGCCGGGGGGGGTACTCCTATAATTCACCCCTCCACTTT,CPPRRGGYSYNSPLHF
TRBJ2-2,TRBD2,NA,TRBV7-3,TGTGCCAGCAGCTCCCCTAGCGGCACCGGGGAGCTGTTTTTT,CASSSPSGTGELFF
TRBJ1-3,NA,NA,TRBV28,TGTGCCAGCAGTTTGAACAGGGCTGGAAACACCATATATTTT,CASSLNRAGNTIYF
TRBJ2-1,TRBD2,NA,TRBV11-2,TGTGCCAGCAGCCCAGGACTAGCGGGGGCCTACTACAATGAGCAGTTCTTC,CASSPGLAGAYYNEQFF
TRBJ1-3,NA,NA,TRBV3-1/TRBV3-2,TGTGCCAGCAGCGCTGATCAGACACTTCTTATATCCACCATATATTTT,CASSADQTLLISTIYF
TRBJ1-1,NA,NA,TRBV19,TGTGCCAGTAGTTTCAACGGGAACGCTGAAGCTTTCTTT,CASSFNGNAEAFF
TRBJ1-5,NA,NA,TRBV7-2,TGTGCCAGCAGCCCCACAGGGACCAGCAATCAGCCCCAGCATTTT,CASSPTGTSNQPQHF
TRBJ2-1,NA,NA,TRBV23-1,TGCGCCAGCAGTCAATTGTTTCACAGTATAAACCATGAGCAGTTCTTC,CASSQLFHSINHEQFF
TRBJ2-7,TRBD2,NA,TRBV19,TGTGCCAGTAGTATGGCGGGGGGGTACGAGCAGTACTTC,CASSMAGGYEQYF
TRBJ1-1,NA,few,TRBV10-3,TGTGCCATCAGCCCTTCGGGGTCTTGGGCTTTCTTT,CAISPSGSWAFF
TRBJ1-6,TRBD1,NA,TRBV5-1,TGCGCCAGCAGCGACGGACAGGGAAGTTCACCCCTCCACTTT,CASSDGQGSSPLHF
TRBJ1-2,NA,few,TRBV28,TGTGCCAGCAATAGCCAGCCCAATTATGGCTACACCTTC,CASNSQPNYGYTF
TRBJ2-2,NA,few,TRBV6-2/TRBV6-3,TGTGCCAGCAGTTTCGGACAAACCGGGGAGCTGTTTTTT,CASSFGQTGELFF
TRBJ2-3,NA,NA,TRBV4-3,TGCGCCAGCAGCCGGGGGGGCAAAGATACGCAGTATTTT,CASSRGGKDTQYF
TRBJ1-1,NA,NA,TRBV5-5,TGTGCCAGCAGCCAGACAGTAAACACTGAAGCTTTCTTT,CASSQTVNTEAFF
TRBJ1-2,TRBD1,NA,TRBV10-3,TGTGCCATCAGTGACCCGGGACAGGGGGTCCTTGGCTACACCTTC,CAISDPGQGVLGYTF
TRBJ2-7,NA,few,TRBV28,TGTGCCAGCAGTTTAGGAGGGGATGGGCTCTACGAGCAGTACTTC,CASSLGGDGLYEQYF
TRBJ1-6,TRBD1,NA,TRBV2,TGTGCCAGCGGTGATCCCGGGACAGGGGGGTCACCCCTCCACTTT,CASGDPGTGGSPLHF
TRBJ1-3,TRBD1,NA,TRBV19,TGTGCCAGTAGAGAGACAGGGTTATCTGGAAACACCATATATTTT,CASRETGLSGNTIYF